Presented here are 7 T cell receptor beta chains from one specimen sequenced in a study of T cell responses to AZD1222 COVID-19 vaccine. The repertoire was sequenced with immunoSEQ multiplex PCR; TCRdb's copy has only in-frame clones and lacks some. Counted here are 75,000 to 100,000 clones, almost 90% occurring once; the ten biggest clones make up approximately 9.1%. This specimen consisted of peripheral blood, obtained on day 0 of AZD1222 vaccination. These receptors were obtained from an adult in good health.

The CDR3 loop reads CASGLVAGPYNEKLFF. CDR3 nucleotide sequence: TGTGCTAGTGGTTTGGTTGCAGGGCCATATAATGAAAAACTGTTTTTT. J is TRBJ1-4 and V is TRBV12-5, with D maybe TRBD1 (5 bases). Germline V gene sequence: CDR1 LGHNT, CDR2 FRNRAP. The CDR3 runs to 16 residues. Trimming pared 0 bases from V and 4 bases from J, leaving 12 bases between.

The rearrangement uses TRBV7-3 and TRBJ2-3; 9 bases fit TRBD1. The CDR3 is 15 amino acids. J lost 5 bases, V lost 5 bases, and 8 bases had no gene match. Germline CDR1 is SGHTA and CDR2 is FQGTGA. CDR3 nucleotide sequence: TGTGCCAGCAGCCGGGGAACAGGGGGCCAAGATACGCAGTATTTT. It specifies CASSRGTGGQDTQYF.

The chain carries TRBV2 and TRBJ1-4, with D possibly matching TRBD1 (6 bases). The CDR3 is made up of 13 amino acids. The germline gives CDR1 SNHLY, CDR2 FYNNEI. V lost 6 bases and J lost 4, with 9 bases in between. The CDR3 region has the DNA TGTGCCAGCAGCCGGGACAATAATGAAAAACTGTTTTTT. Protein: CASSRDNNEKLFF. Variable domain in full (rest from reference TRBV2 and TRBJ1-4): EPEVTQTPSHQVTQMGQEVILRCVPISNHLYFYWYRQILGQKVEFLVSFYNNEISEKSEIFDDQFSVERPDGSNFTLKIRSTKLEDSAMYFCASSRDNNEKLFFGSGTQLSVL.

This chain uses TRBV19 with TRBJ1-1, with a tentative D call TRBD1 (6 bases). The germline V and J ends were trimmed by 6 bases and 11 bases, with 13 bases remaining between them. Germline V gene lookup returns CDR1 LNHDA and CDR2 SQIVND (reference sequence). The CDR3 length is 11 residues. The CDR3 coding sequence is TGTGCCAGTAGGGGGGGGGCGAGGGCTTTCTTT. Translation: CASRGGARAFF. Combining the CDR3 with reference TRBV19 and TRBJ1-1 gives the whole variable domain DGGITQSPKYLFRKEGQNVTLSCEQNLNHDAMYWYRQDPGQGLRLIYYSQIVNDFQKGDIAEGYSVSREKKESFPLTVTSAQKNPTAFYLCASRGGARAFFGQGTRLTVV.

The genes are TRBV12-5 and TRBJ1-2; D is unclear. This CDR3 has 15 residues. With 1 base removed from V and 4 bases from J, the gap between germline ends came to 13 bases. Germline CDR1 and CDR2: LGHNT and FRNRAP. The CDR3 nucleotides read TGTGCTAGTGGTTTGGCCTCTGGGTGGTCCTATGGCTACACCTTC. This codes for CASGLASGWSYGYTF.

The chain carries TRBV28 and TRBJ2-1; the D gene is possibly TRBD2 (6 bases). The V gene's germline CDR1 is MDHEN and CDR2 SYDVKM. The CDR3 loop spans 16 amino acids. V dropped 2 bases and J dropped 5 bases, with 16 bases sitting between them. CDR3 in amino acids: CASSLGERARDNEQFF. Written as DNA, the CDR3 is TGTGCCAGCAGTTTAGGGGAGCGGGCCCGGGACAATGAGCAGTTCTTC.

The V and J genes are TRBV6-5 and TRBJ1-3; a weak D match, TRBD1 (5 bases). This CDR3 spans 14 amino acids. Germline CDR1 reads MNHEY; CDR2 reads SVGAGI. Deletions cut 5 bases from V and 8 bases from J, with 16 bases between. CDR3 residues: CASSMGGSLDTIYF. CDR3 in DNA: TGTGCCAGCAGTATGGGGGGGAGTCTGGACACCATATATTTT.